This record looks at one T cell receptor beta chain sequence and its context. Its antigen is unknown. Since a much larger clone is just one base distant, this may be a read error. Individuals with ophthalmopathy presented a Clinical Activity Score of at least 3, a NOSPECS grade of at least 4 and a duration under 3 months. Clinical symptoms, serum thyroxine and TRAb, thyroid ultrasound and orbital computed tomography together formed the diagnostic basis. V gave up 2 bases and J gave up 7 bases; unmatched junction bases: 7. Germline CDR1 SGHVS, CDR2 FNYEAQ. The CDR3 covers 14 residues. The sample originates from a study of T cells in Graves' hyperthyroidism and ophthalmopathy. TCR beta CDR3 regions were amplified from RNA. TCR CDR3 regions were first amplified by RT-PCR with HTBI primers. MiXCR, applied by TCRdb to the multiplex PCR reads, yields one record per CDR3 protein. The data hold 600,000 to 700,000 distinct CDR3 sequences, with 14% to 15% observed a single time.

General study findings and limits: Most expanded thyroid clonotypes above 0.001 also appeared in blood. The model's output predicted ophthalmopathy at a median of around 6.9 months prior to onset.

The chain has TRBV7-6 and TRBJ1-2; 7 bases match TRBD1. This receptor was identified in a woman between 35 and 50 years old with Graves' ophthalmopathy. Sequencing input: blood. The CDR3 DNA reads TGTGCCAGCAGCTTACCAACAGGGGCAAGTGGCTACACCTTC. Translation: CASSLPTGASGYTF. The whole variable domain, filled in from reference TRBV7-6 and TRBJ1-2, reads GAGVSQSPRYKVTKRGQDVALRCDPISGHVSLYWYRQALGQGPEFLTYFNYEAQQDKSGLPNDRFSAERPEGSISTLTIQRTEQRDSAMYRCASSLPTGASGYTFGSGTRLTVV.